This T cell receptor beta chain was identified during a study of blood T cell repertoires in COVID-19. For the study at large: Italy, Spain and the United States were the sources of the convalescent and acute COVID-19 samples. Sources were T cells, B-cell-depleted T cells, or PBMCs; the material itself was cDNA or gDNA.

The CDR3 totals 18 residues. The method was immunoSEQ multiplex PCR; TCRdb's version includes in-frame clones alone and lacks a portion of them. The data contain some 76,000 clones, around 90% of them singletons. The specimen was peripheral blood. This TCR was sampled from a human donor in a cohort sampled during active COVID-19. This chain links TRBV7-5 with TRBJ1-5; TRBD1 is the table's D call, not checked against the DNA. TRBV7-5 is a documented pseudogene. In nucleotides, the CDR3 is TGTGTCAGAAGCTTTGCTCATTTAAGGGGCGATGGCAATCAGCCCCAGCATTTT. Protein sequence: CVRSFAHLRGDGNQPQHF.